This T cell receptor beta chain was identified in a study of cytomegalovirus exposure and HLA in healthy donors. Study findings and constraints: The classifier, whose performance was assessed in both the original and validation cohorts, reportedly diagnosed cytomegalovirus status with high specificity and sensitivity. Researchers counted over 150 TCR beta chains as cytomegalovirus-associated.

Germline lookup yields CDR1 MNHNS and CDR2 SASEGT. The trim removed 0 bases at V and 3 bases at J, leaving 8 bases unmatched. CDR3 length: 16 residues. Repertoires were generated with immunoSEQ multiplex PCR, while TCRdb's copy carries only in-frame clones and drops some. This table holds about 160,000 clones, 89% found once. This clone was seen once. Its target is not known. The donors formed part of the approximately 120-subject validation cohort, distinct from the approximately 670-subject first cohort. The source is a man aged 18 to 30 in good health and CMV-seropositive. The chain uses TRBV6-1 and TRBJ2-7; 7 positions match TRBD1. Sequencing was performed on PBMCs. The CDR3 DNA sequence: TGTGCCAGCAGTGAAGCTAAGCACAGGGGAATCTACGAGCAGTACTTC. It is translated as CASSEAKHRGIYEQYF.